The clone carrying this T cell receptor beta chain was detected ten times or more. Its antigen remains unknown. V was shortened by 0 bases and J by 4 bases, with 13 bases between the two germline ends. Germline values: CDR1 DFQATT, CDR2 SNEGSKA (reference sequence). The CDR3 is 14 amino acids. These data originate in a study of early T cells in non-severe SARS-CoV-2 infection. Study context: Unpaired chains resulted from sequencing bulk RNA of unsorted whole blood.

Study-level points and caveats: VDJdb matches were skewed toward anti-spike CD8 T cell responses.

Individual cDNA molecules received unique molecular identifiers during library preparation. MiXCR, run by TCRdb on the 5' RACE reads, gives a single entry per CDR3 protein. The sample shows about 60,000 distinct CDR3 sequences, approximately 5.6% of them seen only once. J is TRBJ2-7 and V is TRBV20-1, with D possibly matching TRBD2 (5 bases). This TCR derives from an adult who was a healthcare worker with PCR-confirmed SARS-CoV-2 infection or an uninfected control (not recorded which). Sequenced sample: whole blood. CDR3 region: CSARDLASRYEQYF. DNA of the CDR3: TGCAGTGCTAGAGATCTAGCATCCCGTTACGAGCAGTACTTC.